What follows are 17 T cell receptor beta chains derived from one specimen sequenced in a study of CD8 T cells in ankylosing spondylitis. Using its own MiXCR run on the 5' RACE reads, TCRdb lists one record per CDR3 protein. The data show about 540,000 distinct CDR3 sequences, more than 9.5% seen once. No antigens are known for them. Overall study results and limits: Blood from ankylosing spondylitis patients appeared to carry a characteristic roughly eight-variant TCR beta motif.

Sequenced material: blood, either unsorted or a sorted T cell fraction (not recorded which). These receptors were obtained from a male donor with ankylosing spondylitis.

J is TRBJ1-6 and V is TRBV3-1; D is unresolved. With 1 base removed from V and 8 bases from J, the gap between germline ends came to 6 bases. The CDR3 sequence is 13 residues long. CDR1 and CDR2 from the germline V gene are LGHDT and YNNKEL (reference sequence). The CDR3 is CASSQVGHSPLHF. CDR3 coding DNA: TGTGCCAGCAGCCAAGTAGGGCATTCACCCCTCCACTTT. Together with reference TRBV3-1 and TRBJ1-6, the CDR3 gives the full variable domain: DTAVSQTPKYLVTQMGNDKSIKCEQNLGHDTMYWYKQDSKKFLKIMFSYNNKELIINETVPNRFSPKSPDKAHLNLHINSLELGDSAVYFCASSQVGHSPLHFGNGTRLTVT.

The V gene is TRBV12-3 or TRBV12-4, the J gene TRBJ2-5; the D is unclear. The V gene lost 1 base and the J gene lost 5 bases, with 11 bases spanning the gap. This CDR3 is 14 amino acids long. The CDR3 loop reads CASSLESGRETQYF. The CDR3 nucleotides read TGTGCCAGCAGTTTAGAGTCGGGCAGGGAGACCCAGTACTTC.

This chain joins TRBV11-2 and TRBJ2-3; 7 bases fit TRBD2. The V gene's germline CDR1 is SGHAT and CDR2 FQNNGV. CDR3 length: 12 residues. V shed 9 bases and J 5 bases; nucleotides not matched to a gene: 5. The CDR3 DNA sequence: TGTGCCAGTACCCGGGGGGTAGATACGCAGTATTTT. Protein product: CASTRGVDTQYF.

On this clonotype itself: Compared with germline, one end of the junction differs, possibly owing to a read error. This chain uses TRBV3-1 with TRBJ2-2; perhaps TRBD2 as D (6 bases). There are 18 residues in the CDR3. The germline V gene has CDR1 LGHDT and CDR2 YNNKEL (reference sequence). CDR3 loop: CATSHLPIAEANTGELFF. Written as DNA, the CDR3 is TGTGCCACCAGCCACCTCCCTATAGCGGAGGCCAACACCGGGGAGCTGTTTTTT.

In this sample, this clonotype turned up many times. This chain joins TRBV4-1 and TRBJ1-3; D unresolved. CDR1 is MGHRA, CDR2 YSYEKL, per germline. The CDR3 runs to 13 residues. Trimming left V 4 bases short and J 6 bases short, with 10 bases between. CDR3 loop: CASSLGRENTIYF. The CDR3 DNA reads TGCGCCAGCAGCCTGGGTCGGGAAAACACCATATATTTT.

This clonotype came up many times. This chain uses TRBV12-3 or TRBV12-4 with TRBJ1-1; D is uncertain. The CDR3 sequence is 15 residues long. V lost 5 bases and J 3 bases, leaving 16 bases between the germline ends. Here the CDR3 reads CASSPREIEYTEAFF. For the CDR3, the DNA is TGTGCCAGCAGTCCCCGGGAGATCGAGTACACTGAAGCTTTCTTT.

This clonotype was recorded a few times. The chain combines TRBV10-3 with TRBJ2-5; no reliable D call. Per the germline V gene, CDR1 is ENHRY and CDR2 is SYGVKD. V was cut by 7 bases and J by 4 bases, with 7 bases left in between. The CDR3 spans 11 residues. The CDR3 coding sequence is TGTGCCATCAAGATAACAGAGACCCAGTACTTC. Translated, it gives CAIKITETQYF.

This clonotype was counted ten times or more. This chain links TRBV20-1 with TRBJ2-1; the D gene is possibly TRBD2 (7 bases). V lost 6 bases and J 1 base, leaving 13 bases between the germline ends. This CDR3 region has 14 residues. Germline V lookup: CDR1 DFQATT, CDR2 SNEGSKA (reference sequence). DNA of the CDR3: TGCAGTGCAATGGGGGGGGCATCCTACAATGAGCAGTTCTTC. Its protein is CSAMGGASYNEQFF.

In this sample, this clonotype turned up many times. The chain recombines TRBV5-6 with TRBJ1-3; D is unresolved. Germline V gene lookup returns CDR1 SGHDT and CDR2 YYEEEE. This CDR3 region has 15 residues. Trimming took 4 bases from V and 1 from J, leaving 12 bases between them. The CDR3 nucleotides are TGTGCCAGCAGCGCCCCAGACACATCTGGAAACACCATATATTTT. Encoded protein: CASSAPDTSGNTIYF.

This clonotype was counted at least ten times. This chain joins TRBV5-1 and TRBJ2-3, with 11 bases matching TRBD2. V shed 2 bases and J 2 bases; nucleotides not matched to a gene: 13. CDR3 length equals 19 residues. Looked up from germline, CDR1 is SGHRS and CDR2 is YFSETQ. CDR3 region: CASSLGTSGGGIDTDTQYF. Written as DNA, the CDR3 is TGCGCCAGCAGCTTAGGGACTAGCGGAGGAGGCATCGACACAGATACGCAGTATTTT.

This clonotype was seen a few times. The genes are TRBV11-2 and TRBJ2-7; D possibly corresponds to TRBD2 (5 bases). Germline CDR1 and CDR2: SGHAT and FQNNGV. Trimming took off 5 bases at V and 9 bases at J, with 14 bases between the two ends. This CDR3 contains 12 residues. The CDR3 loop reads CASSVIASAQYF. CDR3 in DNA: TGTGCCAGCAGCGTCATAGCGTCAGCGCAGTACTTC.

The chain uses TRBV7-9 and TRBJ1-1, with a weak D call TRBD1 (5 bases). The CDR3 covers 15 residues. Between the trimmed V and J ends, which lost 1 base and 4 bases, there was a span of 13 bases. The germline gives CDR1 SEHNR, CDR2 FQNEAQ (reference sequence). This chain's CDR3 is CASSLDEGPSTEAFF. The CDR3 DNA reads TGTGCCAGCAGCTTAGATGAGGGGCCGAGCACTGAAGCTTTCTTT.

This clonotype appeared a few times. The chain combines TRBV7-2 with TRBJ1-2; D ambiguous. The CDR3 has 15 amino acids. Looked up from germline, CDR1 is SGHTA and CDR2 is FQGNSA. Trimming pared 4 bases from V and 3 bases from J, leaving 15 bases between. CDR3 protein: CASSSPVATYYGYTF. The CDR3 DNA is TGTGCCAGCAGCTCCCCGGTCGCGACCTACTATGGCTACACCTTC.

This clonotype has more than one count but fewer than ten. The rearrangement uses TRBV20-1 and TRBJ2-3, with 9 bases that match TRBD2. In germline, CDR1 is DFQATT, CDR2 SNEGSKA (reference sequence). The V segment lost 0 bases and the J segment 2 bases; nucleotides outside the gene matches: 6. The CDR3 spans 16 residues. This chain's CDR3 is CSARDGLAGHTDTQYF. Here the CDR3 DNA reads TGCAGTGCTAGAGATGGGCTAGCGGGACACACAGATACGCAGTATTTT.

The rearrangement joins TRBV20-1 to TRBJ1-4; D unresolved. The CDR3 extends over 14 amino acids. The germline gives CDR1 DFQATT, CDR2 SNEGSKA (reference sequence). The V end lost 2 bases, the J end lost 4 bases, and 11 bases lay between the germline ends. In DNA, the CDR3 is TGCAGTGCTAGATCGGGGAGATATAATGAAAAACTGTTTTTT. This codes for CSARSGRYNEKLFF.

This chain uses TRBV11-2 with TRBJ1-1, with 7 bases aligning to TRBD1. Germline V gene data show CDR1 as SGHAT and CDR2 as FQNNGV. The CDR3 has 12 residues. The J segment lost 13 bases and the V segment lost 5 bases, leaving 10 bases of the junction unmatched. CDR3 in DNA: TGTGCCAGCAGCCTAACAGGGGACTGGGGTTTCTTT. This codes for CASSLTGDWGFF.

In this sample, this clonotype turned up many times. The V gene is TRBV5-1, the J gene TRBJ2-2; no clear D gene. V lost 1 base, J lost 7 bases, and 2 bases lay in between. Germline V gene data show CDR1 as SGHRS and CDR2 as YFSETQ. The CDR3 has 11 amino acids. This CDR3 reads CASSLNGELFF. The CDR3 DNA follows: TGCGCCAGCAGCTTGAACGGGGAGCTGTTTTTT.